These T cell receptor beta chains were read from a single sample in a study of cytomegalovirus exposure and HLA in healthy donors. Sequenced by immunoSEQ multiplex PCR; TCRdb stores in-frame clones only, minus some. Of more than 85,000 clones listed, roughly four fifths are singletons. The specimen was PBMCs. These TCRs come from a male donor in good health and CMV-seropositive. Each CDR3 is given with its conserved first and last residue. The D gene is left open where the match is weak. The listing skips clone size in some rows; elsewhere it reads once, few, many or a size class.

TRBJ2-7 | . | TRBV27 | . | CASSLSQSRGYEQYF | TGTGCCAGCAGTTTATCGCAGAGTAGGGGGTACGAGCAGTACTTC
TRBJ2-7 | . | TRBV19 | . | CASSKTPPYEQYF | TGTGCCAGTTCGAAGACACCTCCCTACGAGCAGTACTTC
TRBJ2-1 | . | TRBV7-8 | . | CASSLWVPGQNEQFF | TGTGCCAGCAGCTTATGGGTCCCAGGGCAAAATGAGCAGTTCTTC
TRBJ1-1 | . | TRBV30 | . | CAWSPGQFTEAFF | TGTGCCTGGAGCCCGGGACAATTCACTGAAGCTTTCTTT
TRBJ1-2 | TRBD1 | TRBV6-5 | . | CASRRDRAYYGYTF | TGTGCTAGCAGACGAGACAGGGCGTACTATGGCTACACCTTC
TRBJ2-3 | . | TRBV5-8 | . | CASSWVRGPTDTQYF | TGTGCCAGCAGCTGGGTAAGAGGCCCCACAGATACGCAGTATTTT
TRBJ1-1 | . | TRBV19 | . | CASSPGNTVAEAFF | TGTGCCAGTAGCCCGGGAAACACCGTAGCTGAAGCTTTCTTT
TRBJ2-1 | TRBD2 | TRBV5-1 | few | CASSLGSGGANKEQFF | TGCGCCAGCAGCTTGGGTAGCGGGGGGGCCAATAAGGAGCAGTTCTTC
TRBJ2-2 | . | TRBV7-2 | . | CASSGPEAPGGELFF | TGTGCCAGCAGCGGGCCAGAAGCCCCCGGAGGGGAGCTGTTTTTT
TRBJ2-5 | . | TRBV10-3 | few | CAISGTGLETQYF | TGTGCCATCAGTGGCACAGGGTTAGAGACCCAGTACTTC
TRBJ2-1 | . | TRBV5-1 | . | CASSSAGKGEQFF | TGCGCCAGCAGCTCCGCGGGGAAGGGGGAGCAGTTCTTC
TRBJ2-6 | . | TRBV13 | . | CASSFLENSGANVLTF | TGTGCCAGCAGCTTTCTGGAGAACTCTGGGGCCAACGTCCTGACTTTC
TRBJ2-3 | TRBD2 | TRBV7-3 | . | CASSKTGTSGGGTDTQYF | TGTGCCAGCAGCAAAACCGGGACTAGCGGGGGGGGCACAGATACGCAGTATTTT
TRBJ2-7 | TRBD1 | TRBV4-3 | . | CASSQYGQGGNYEQYF | TGCGCCAGCAGCCAATACGGACAGGGTGGTAACTACGAGCAGTACTTC
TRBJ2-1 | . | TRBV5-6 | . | CASSPGDEKAPGSYNEQFF | TGTGCCAGCAGCCCGGGGGACGAAAAGGCCCCTGGCTCCTACAATGAGCAGTTCTTC
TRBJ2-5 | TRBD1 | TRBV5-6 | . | CASRPDRGVGETQYF | TGTGCCAGCAGACCTGACAGGGGGGTAGGAGAGACCCAGTACTTC
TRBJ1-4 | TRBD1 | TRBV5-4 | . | CASSQKGQTNEKLFF | TGTGCCAGCAGCCAAAAGGGACAGACTAATGAAAAACTGTTTTTT